These T cell receptor beta chains were read from a single sample in a study of blood T cell repertoires in COVID-19. This table comes from immunoSEQ multiplex PCR, and its TCRdb copy is limited to in-frame clones, with some not included. The data show under 450,000 clones, with approximately 87% seen just once and 1.3% held by the top ten. Sequencing input: PBMCs or T cells enriched from blood (not recorded which). The receptors stem from a man under 40 who had recovered from COVID-19. Both conserved end residues are part of each CDR3. A D gene is named only where the DNA matches it firmly. Only some rows state a clone size, as once, few, many or a class for expanded clones.

V: TRBV6-5; J: TRBJ1-5; size: .; D: TRBD1; DNA: TGTGCCAGCAGTTCGCTACAGGGGGCGAGCAATCAGCCCCAGCATTTT; CDR3: CASSSLQGASNQPQHF
V: TRBV7-9; J: TRBJ2-1; size: few; D: TRBD1; DNA: TGTGCCAGCAGCTTACTCCCCCGGGACAGGGGTTCCAACAATGAGCAGTTCTTC; CDR3: CASSLLPRDRGSNNEQFF
V: TRBV3-1/TRBV3-2; J: TRBJ1-3; size: .; D: .; DNA: TGTGCCAGCAGCCAGGGATTACAGGGTTACTCTGGAAACACCATATATTTT; CDR3: CASSQGLQGYSGNTIYF
V: TRBV30; J: TRBJ1-5; size: .; D: TRBD1; DNA: TGTGCCTGGAACCGGGACAGGGATCAGCCCCAGCATTTT; CDR3: CAWNRDRDQPQHF
V: TRBV7-6; J: TRBJ1-4; size: .; D: .; DNA: TGTGCCAGCAGCTCCCCTTCGTCGGGGGCAACTAATGAAAAACTGTTTTTT; CDR3: CASSSPSSGATNEKLFF
V: TRBV19; J: TRBJ1-4; size: .; D: TRBD1; DNA: TGTGCCAGTAGTATCGGGCAGGGGGCGAGTAGACTGTTTTTT; CDR3: CASSIGQGASRLFF
V: TRBV7-2; J: TRBJ1-6; size: .; D: TRBD1; DNA: TGTGCCAGCAGTTACGGACAGGGCCGCCCCCTCCACTTT; CDR3: CASSYGQGRPLHF
V: TRBV7-2; J: TRBJ1-2; size: .; D: .; DNA: TGTGCCAGCAGCTTGCAAGGGGGCTATGGCTACACCTTC; CDR3: CASSLQGGYGYTF
V: TRBV6-1; J: TRBJ1-2; size: .; D: .; DNA: TGTGCCAGCAGTGAAGGGGCCATTCTCTCTACTAACTATGGCTACACCTTC; CDR3: CASSEGAILSTNYGYTF
V: TRBV20-1; J: TRBJ2-5; size: .; D: .; DNA: TGCAGTGCCGCGGAACGGGAGACCCAGTACTTC; CDR3: CSAAERETQYF
V: TRBV5-1; J: TRBJ1-1; size: .; D: TRBD1; DNA: TGCGCCAGCGGAGAAGGGACAGGGATGAACACTGAAGCTTTCTTT; CDR3: CASGEGTGMNTEAFF
V: TRBV19; J: TRBJ1-4; size: .; D: .; DNA: TGTGCCAGTAGTACTAGAATGCAGAAACTGTTTTTT; CDR3: CASSTRMQKLFF
V: TRBV30; J: TRBJ1-5; size: .; D: .; DNA: TGTGCCTGGAGTGGGGCGACAGGCGCTAGCAATCAGCCCCAGCATTTT; CDR3: CAWSGATGASNQPQHF
V: TRBV5-1; J: TRBJ1-1; size: .; D: .; DNA: TGCGCCAGCAGTGGGTCGGGGAACACTGAAGCTTTCTTT; CDR3: CASSGSGNTEAFF
V: TRBV3-1/TRBV3-2; J: TRBJ1-2; size: .; D: TRBD1; DNA: TGTGCCAGCAGCTATACAGGGGTCGATTATGGCTACACCTTC; CDR3: CASSYTGVDYGYTF
V: TRBV19; J: TRBJ2-1; size: .; D: .; DNA: TGTGCCAGTAGTATAGAGGGGAGCTCCTACAATGAGCAGTTCTTC; CDR3: CASSIEGSSYNEQFF
V: TRBV12-5; J: TRBJ1-5; size: .; D: .; DNA: TGTGCTAGTGGCGTTAACAATCAGCCCCAGCATTTT; CDR3: CASGVNNQPQHF
V: TRBV19; J: TRBJ2-7; size: .; D: TRBD1; DNA: TGTGCCAGTAGTAAAGGACAGGGCGTTTATGTGCAGTACTTC; CDR3: CASSKGQGVYVQYF
V: TRBV6-6; J: TRBJ2-2; size: .; D: TRBD2; DNA: TGTGCCAGCAGTCGAAATCCTAGCGGGGGGGATACCGGGGAGCTGTTTTTT; CDR3: CASSRNPSGGDTGELFF
V: TRBV5-1; J: TRBJ2-7; size: once; D: .; DNA: TGCGCCAGCAGCCTTTCGATTGCAGCCTCGGGCGAGCAGTACTTC; CDR3: CASSLSIAASGEQYF
V: TRBV6-5; J: TRBJ1-1; size: .; D: .; DNA: TGTGCCAGCAGTTACTCGACTCCGGGGTTTTCCGGAGCTTTCTTT; CDR3: CASSYSTPGFSGAFF
V: TRBV18; J: TRBJ2-7; size: .; D: TRBD1; DNA: TGTGCCAGCTCAAGGGACAGGGGATCCTACGAGCAGTACTTC; CDR3: CASSRDRGSYEQYF
V: TRBV15; J: TRBJ1-1; size: .; D: TRBD1; DNA: TGTGCCACCAGCAGCCGGGACAGGGGGCTTGGGACTGAAGCTTTCTTT; CDR3: CATSSRDRGLGTEAFF
V: TRBV5-1; J: TRBJ1-5; size: .; D: .; DNA: TGCGCCAGCAGCGACGGCGGGAGCAATCAGCCCCAGCATTTT; CDR3: CASSDGGSNQPQHF
V: TRBV24-1; J: TRBJ2-3; size: .; D: .; DNA: TGTGCCACCAGTGATGTCGTTGGGGGCCCAAGGCAGTATTTT; CDR3: CATSDVVGGPRQYF
V: TRBV5-1; J: TRBJ2-5; size: .; D: TRBD1; DNA: TGCGCCAGCAGCTTGATACAGGGGGCGGGAGAGACCCAGTACTTC; CDR3: CASSLIQGAGETQYF
V: TRBV7-8; J: TRBJ1-2; size: .; D: .; DNA: TGTGCCAGCAGCCCCCGGTTTCGCGGCAGCGAAATAGAGTCTAACTATGGCTACACCTTC; CDR3: CASSPRFRGSEIESNYGYTF
V: TRBV3-1/TRBV3-2; J: TRBJ2-3; size: .; D: .; DNA: TGTGCCAGCAGCCAGGCGGGACTTTTCACAGATACGCAGTATTTT; CDR3: CASSQAGLFTDTQYF
V: TRBV18; J: TRBJ1-1; size: .; D: TRBD1; DNA: TGTGCCAGCCCCGTCTGGAGGGGGCAGAAAGCTTTCTTT; CDR3: CASPVWRGQKAFF
V: TRBV9; J: TRBJ2-7; size: once; D: TRBD2; DNA: TGTGCCAGCAGCCCCCCGAGCGGGGCCCTATACGAGCAGTACTTC; CDR3: CASSPPSGALYEQYF
V: TRBV9; J: TRBJ1-1; size: once; D: TRBD1; DNA: TGTGCCAGCAGCGCGTGGACAGGGGATGGCACTGAAGCTTTCTTT; CDR3: CASSAWTGDGTEAFF
V: TRBV18; J: TRBJ1-1; size: .; D: TRBD1; DNA: TGTGCCAGCTCACCCGGACAGGGCCTGAACACTGAAGCTTTCTTT; CDR3: CASSPGQGLNTEAFF
V: TRBV7-9; J: TRBJ1-5; size: .; D: TRBD1; DNA: TGTGCCAGCAGCTCGGACAGGGTAGTTCAGCCCCAGCATTTT; CDR3: CASSSDRVVQPQHF
V: TRBV14; J: TRBJ1-1; size: .; D: .; DNA: TGTGCCAGCAGCCAAGTCGACGGGTGGTTAGCTTTCTTT; CDR3: CASSQVDGWLAFF
V: TRBV6-5; J: TRBJ1-6; size: .; D: .; DNA: TGTGCCAGCAGTTACTCGAACGCGCACGGTAATTCACCCCTCCACTTT; CDR3: CASSYSNAHGNSPLHF
V: TRBV7-8; J: TRBJ2-3; size: .; D: TRBD1; DNA: TGTGCCAGCAGCTCGCCGGGACAGGGAACCGGCACAGATACGCAGTATTTT; CDR3: CASSSPGQGTGTDTQYF
V: TRBV6-5; J: TRBJ2-7; size: .; D: .; DNA: TGTGCCAGCAGTTACTCTAGCGGGACAGGGAGAAACGAGCAGTACTTC; CDR3: CASSYSSGTGRNEQYF
V: TRBV12-3/TRBV12-4; J: TRBJ1-2; size: .; D: .; DNA: TGTGCCAGCACCCAGAGGGATGGCTACACCTTC; CDR3: CASTQRDGYTF
V: TRBV7-2; J: TRBJ2-5; size: .; D: .; DNA: TGTGCCAGCAGCTTGGGGACTCTAAGGGTGAAAGAGACCCAGTACTTC; CDR3: CASSLGTLRVKETQYF
V: TRBV9; J: TRBJ2-5; size: .; D: TRBD2; DNA: TGTGCCAGCAGCGCAAACTCTCCGGGACTAGCGGGGGGAGAGACCCAGTACTTC; CDR3: CASSANSPGLAGGETQYF
V: TRBV30; J: TRBJ1-3; size: .; D: .; DNA: TGTGCCTGGAGTGTACAGGGAAACACCATATATTTT; CDR3: CAWSVQGNTIYF